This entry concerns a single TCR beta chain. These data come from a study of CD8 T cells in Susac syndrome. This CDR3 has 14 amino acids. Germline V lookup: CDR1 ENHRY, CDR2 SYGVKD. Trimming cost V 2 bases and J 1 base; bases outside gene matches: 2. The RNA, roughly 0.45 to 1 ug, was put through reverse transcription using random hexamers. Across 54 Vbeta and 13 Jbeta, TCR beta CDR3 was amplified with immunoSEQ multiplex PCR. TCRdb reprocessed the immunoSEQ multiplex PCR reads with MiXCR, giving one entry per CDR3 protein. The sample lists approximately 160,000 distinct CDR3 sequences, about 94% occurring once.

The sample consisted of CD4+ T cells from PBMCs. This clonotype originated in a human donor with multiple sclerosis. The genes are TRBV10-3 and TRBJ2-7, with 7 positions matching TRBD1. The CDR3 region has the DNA TGTGCCATCAGTGAGAGGGACAGATCCTACGAGCAGTACTTC. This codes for CAISERDRSYEQYF.